Here is one TCR beta chain with its context. What it binds is unknown. Using immunoSEQ multiplex PCR, the repertoire was profiled, and TCRdb retains in-frame clones only, with some absent. The sample shows 150,000 to 200,000 clones, around 85% of them seen only once. This sample was taken from a study of cytomegalovirus exposure and HLA in healthy donors. At the level of the study: The use of the same platform for the approximately 130 validation repertoires and the 600 to 800 first-cohort repertoires was reported by a later analysis.

The CDR3 extends over 14 amino acids. Trimming at V came to 6 bases and at J to 1 base, leaving 5 bases not matched to a gene. CDR1 is ENHRY and CDR2 is SYGVKD in the germline V gene. Whole-study findings and limits: Confirmation was obtained in vitro that a few CMV-associated chains are specific for CMV antigens. TCR sequences were mostly rare, though some public TCRs occurred in many donors. The TCR clusters that emerged in the first cohort tended, a later analysis found, to co-occur in the 120 or so validation repertoires.

This TCR was recovered from a man aged 18 to 35 in good health and CMV-seropositive. V and J are TRBV10-3 and TRBJ1-1; the match to TRBD1 covers 7 bases. The sequenced material came from PBMCs. CDR3 coding DNA: TGTGCCATCAGCGCGACAGGGAAGAACACTGAAGCTTTCTTT. This encodes CAISATGKNTEAFF.